A single sample is the source of the 23 T cell receptor beta chains below, sequenced in a study of cytomegalovirus exposure and HLA in healthy donors. The PCR made use of 60 Vbeta and 13 Jbeta primers. TCRdb's copy holds only in-frame clones and misses some; the assay was immunoSEQ multiplex PCR. The data hold 200,000 to 250,000 clones, with 76% observed a single time. Material: PBMCs. The receptors come from a man aged 18 to 29 in good health and CMV-seronegative.

V usage is TRBV11-2 and J usage is TRBJ2-7; perhaps TRBD1 as D (5 bases). From germline, CDR1 is SGHAT and CDR2 FQNNGV. V lost 3 bases and J lost 2, with 14 bases in between. The CDR3 is made up of 15 amino acids. CDR3 sequence: CASSFQGNSPYEQYF. The CDR3 bases are TGTGCCAGCAGCTTTCAGGGTAACTCGCCCTACGAGCAGTACTTC.

The CDR3 nucleotides read TGTGCCAGCAGTAGCGGGAGGTACAATGAGCAGTTCTTC. Amino acids: CASSSGRYNEQFF. This sequence joins TRBV28 and TRBJ2-1; 9 bases are shared with TRBD2. This CDR3 is built from 13 residues. From germline, CDR1 is MDHEN and CDR2 SYDVKM. The V and J ends lost 5 bases and 4 bases, in that order; junction bases with no gene match: 0. Full variable domain (missing parts from reference TRBV28 and TRBJ2-1): DVKVTQSSRYLVKRTGEKVFLECVQDMDHENMFWYRQDPGLGLRLIYFSYDVKMKEKGDIPEGYSVSREKKERFSLILESASTNQTSMYLCASSSGRYNEQFFGPGTRLTVL.

This clone was seen more than once but under ten times. The chain recombines TRBV9 with TRBJ1-6, with 9 positions matching TRBD1. Germline V gives CDR1 SGDLS, CDR2 YYNGEE. The CDR3 sequence is 14 residues long. The V segment lost 2 bases and the J segment 10 bases; nucleotides outside the gene matches: 4. CDR3 residues: CASSVGQGGSPLHF. The CDR3 DNA follows: TGTGCCAGCAGCGTGGGACAGGGCGGGTCACCCCTCCACTTT.

This clone has just one count. This chain links TRBV5-1 with TRBJ2-6; 11 nucleotides agree with TRBD1. The CDR3 extends over 18 amino acids. Unmatched junction bases numbered 7, after V lost 5 bases and J lost 0 bases. CDR1 is SGHRS, CDR2 YFSETQ, per germline. The CDR3 sequence is CASRRTGGKGSGANVLTF. The CDR3 DNA reads as TGCGCCAGCAGGAGGACAGGGGGCAAGGGCTCTGGGGCCAACGTCCTGACTTTC. Full variable domain (outside the CDR3, taken from reference TRBV5-1 and TRBJ2-6): KAGVTQTPRYLIKTRGQQVTLSCSPISGHRSVSWYQQTPGQGLQFLFEYFSETQRNKGNFPGRFSGRQFSNSRSEMNVSTLELGDSALYLCASRRTGGKGSGANVLTFGAGSRLTVL.

The rearrangement uses TRBV27 and TRBJ2-7; D is possibly TRBD2 (5 bases). Germline lookup yields CDR1 MNHEY and CDR2 SMNVEV (reference sequence). Trimming cost V 0 bases and J 5 bases, with 14 bases left between them. This CDR3 has 15 amino acids. CDR3 amino acids: CASSLSLGSLDEQYF. The DNA for the CDR3 is TGTGCCAGCAGTTTATCGTTAGGGAGTCTGGACGAGCAGTACTTC.

This rearrangement joins TRBV9 to TRBJ2-5; TRBD2 agrees at 10 bases. This CDR3 is built from 16 residues. Germline V gene data show CDR1 as SGDLS and CDR2 as YYNGEE. V lost 0 bases, J lost 4 bases, and 6 bases stayed unmatched. This chain's CDR3 is CASSVARLAGAETQYF. The CDR3 DNA is TGTGCCAGCAGCGTAGCCCGGCTAGCGGGAGCAGAGACCCAGTACTTC.

The chain has TRBV2 and TRBJ2-5; D is perhaps TRBD1 (6 bases). There are 15 residues in the CDR3. Germline CDR1 reads SNHLY; CDR2 reads FYNNEI. V shed 3 bases and J shed 2 bases, with 13 bases lying between them. The CDR3 region is CASSEGAGKQETQYF. The DNA of the CDR3 is TGTGCCAGCAGTGAGGGGGCTGGGAAGCAAGAGACCCAGTACTTC. Based on the CDR3 plus reference TRBV2 and TRBJ2-5, the full variable domain is EPEVTQTPSHQVTQMGQEVILRCVPISNHLYFYWYRQILGQKVEFLVSFYNNEISEKSEIFDDQFSVERPDGSNFTLKIRSTKLEDSAMYFCASSEGAGKQETQYFGPGTRLLVL.

This clone has more than one count but fewer than ten. This chain uses TRBV18 with TRBJ1-4; 8 nucleotides match TRBD1. The ends lost 2 bases at V and 8 bases at J; junction bases unmatched: 4. The CDR3 is 14 amino acids. Germline V lookup: CDR1 KGHSH, CDR2 LQKENI. The CDR3 DNA is TGTGCCAGCTCACCAGACAGGGGAGGAGAAAAACTGTTTTTT. Translating gives CASSPDRGGEKLFF.

V usage is TRBV11-2 and J usage is TRBJ2-1, with D possibly being TRBD1 (5 bases). This CDR3 region has 13 residues. The V gene lost 1 base and the J gene lost 8 bases, with 9 bases spanning the gap. The germline CDR1 and CDR2 sequences are SGHAT and FQNNGV. The CDR3 sequence: CASSLAGSHEQFF. The CDR3 coding sequence is TGTGCCAGCAGCTTAGCAGGGTCTCATGAGCAGTTCTTC.

The rearrangement joins TRBV7-8 to TRBJ1-1; D unresolved. Deletions cut 1 base from V and 4 bases from J, with 13 bases between. This CDR3 is built from 15 residues. The germline CDR1 and CDR2 sequences are SGHVS and FQNEAQ. The CDR3 DNA follows: TGTGCCAGCAGCTTAGAAGAGGGCGAGTTCACTGAAGCTTTCTTT. This codes for CASSLEEGEFTEAFF.

The rearrangement links TRBV18 to TRBJ1-1; TRBD1 agrees at 7 bases. CDR1 and CDR2 (germline): KGHSH, LQKENI. The V gene end was trimmed by 4 bases and the J gene end by 1 base; junction bases not matched to a gene: 6. This CDR3 region has 15 residues. CDR3 coding DNA: TGTGCCAGCTCACAGGATTACAGGGGGAACACTGAAGCTTTCTTT. Its protein product is CASSQDYRGNTEAFF.

A note on this clone: Germline is not matched at one junction end, which may reflect a read error. V usage is TRBV5-1 and J usage is TRBJ2-7; TRBD1 is a possible D gene (6 bases). The germline gives CDR1 SGHRS, CDR2 YFSETQ. The CDR3 loop spans 18 amino acids. The CDR3 reads CASSLASGVVYRSYEQYF. The DNA of the CDR3 is TGCGCCAGCAGTTTGGCGTCAGGGGTGGTGTACAGGTCCTACGAGCAGTACTTC.

The chain recombines TRBV6-5 with TRBJ1-2; TRBD1 aligns across 7 bases. CDR3 length: 14 residues. CDR1 and CDR2 from the germline V gene are MNHEY and SVGAGI. J gave up 2 bases and V 7 bases, and 7 bases lay outside the gene matches. The CDR3 loop reads CASTGRGGNYGYTF. DNA of the CDR3: TGTGCCAGCACCGGGAGAGGGGGCAACTATGGCTACACCTTC.

The V call is TRBV4-1, the J call TRBJ2-1; a possible D gene is TRBD2 (6 bases). The ends were cut back, 1 base at V and 8 bases at J, with 15 bases in the middle. Germline CDR1 MGHRA, CDR2 YSYEKL. The CDR3 contains 15 residues. The CDR3 loop reads CASSQAGGVRDEQFF. CDR3 in DNA: TGCGCCAGCAGCCAAGCGGGCGGGGTCAGGGATGAGCAGTTCTTC.

This chain connects TRBV5-6 to TRBJ1-6, with 7 bases lining up with TRBD1. CDR3 length: 15 residues. The V gene's germline CDR1 is SGHDT and CDR2 YYEEEE. The V gene end was trimmed by 0 bases and the J gene end by 7 bases; junction bases not matched to a gene: 4. DNA for the CDR3: TGTGCCAGCAGCTTGGTGACAGGGATCAATTCACCCCTCCACTTT. Amino acids: CASSLVTGINSPLHF.

The table lists this clone with a count of one. CDR3 sequence (DNA): TGTGCCACCGCCAGGACTCTCACCTACGAGCAGTACTTC. This encodes CATARTLTYEQYF. The chain couples TRBV15 to TRBJ2-5, with a weak D call TRBD2 (5 bases). The J call may be incorrect, as the DNA end agrees better with TRBJ2-7. This CDR3 comprises 13 residues. Germline CDR1 reads LNHNV; CDR2 reads YYDKDF (reference sequence).

The chain employs TRBV19 and TRBJ1-3, with 7 bases that match TRBD1. The CDR3 length is 16 residues. Germline assignment: CDR1 LNHDA and CDR2 SQIVND (reference sequence). The V gene end was trimmed by 5 bases and the J gene end by 0 bases; junction bases not matched to a gene: 7. The CDR3 reads CASSLDRASSGNTIYF. CDR3 DNA: TGTGCCAGTAGTCTCGACAGGGCAAGCTCTGGAAACACCATATATTTT.

This chain links TRBV27 with TRBJ1-5; 11 nucleotides line up with TRBD1. Germline CDR1 is MNHEY and CDR2 is SMNVEV (reference sequence). The CDR3 covers 16 residues. V shed 5 bases and J 4 bases; nucleotides not matched to a gene: 7. Written as DNA, the CDR3 is TGTGCCAGCAGTCCTCGGGACAGGGGGAATAATCAGCCCCAGCATTTT. Its translation: CASSPRDRGNNQPQHF.

This clone was counted between two and nine times. The genes are TRBV18 and TRBJ1-1; D may be TRBD1 (6 bases). Deletions cut 4 bases from V and 5 bases from J, with 8 bases between. The CDR3 contains 12 residues. The germline V gene has CDR1 KGHSH and CDR2 LQKENI. The DNA for the CDR3 is TGTGCCAGCTCACTTGACAGGACTGAAGCTTTCTTT. Encoded protein: CASSLDRTEAFF.

In DNA, the CDR3 is TGTGCCAGTAGTAACTACGCCGGGACAGGATCTAACGAGCAGTACTTC. Translating it yields CASSNYAGTGSNEQYF. The J gene is TRBJ2-7, the V gene TRBV19; TRBD1 matches at 8 bases. The CDR3 covers 16 residues. CDR1 is LNHDA, CDR2 SQIVND, per germline (reference sequence). Trimming cost V 4 bases and J 5 bases; bases outside gene matches: 13. Drawing the rest from reference TRBV19 and TRBJ2-7, the complete variable domain is DGGITQSPKYLFRKEGQNVTLSCEQNLNHDAMYWYRQDPGQGLRLIYYSQIVNDFQKGDIAEGYSVSREKKESFPLTVTSAQKNPTAFYLCASSNYAGTGSNEQYFGPGTRLTVT.

The sample holds many counts of this clone. V gene TRBV18 combines with J gene TRBJ2-2; D unresolved. The CDR3 spans 11 residues. Germline CDR1 and CDR2: KGHSH and LQKENI. The ends were cut back, 5 bases at V and 6 bases at J, with 4 bases in the middle. The CDR3: CASSAAGELFF. Here the CDR3 DNA reads TGTGCCAGCTCAGCGGCCGGGGAGCTGTTTTTT.

V usage is TRBV30 and J usage is TRBJ2-2; D might be TRBD2 (5 bases). Looked up from germline, CDR1 is GTSNPN and CDR2 is SVGIG (reference sequence). The CDR3 sequence is 14 residues long. V lost 1 base to trimming and J lost 3 bases, with 9 bases between them. The CDR3 protein is CAWSGPGYTGELFF. In nucleotides, the CDR3 is TGTGCCTGGAGTGGTCCGGGGTACACCGGGGAGCTGTTTTTT.

The chain links TRBV27 to TRBJ1-1, with unresolved D. The CDR3 is 14 amino acids. Germline V lookup: CDR1 MNHEY, CDR2 SMNVEV (reference sequence). Trimming shortened V by 7 bases and J by 2 bases, and 14 bases separated the two germline ends. The CDR3 nucleotides are TGTGCCAGCACCAACGGAGAGGGAAACACTGAAGCTTTCTTT. Amino acid sequence: CASTNGEGNTEAFF.